This TCR beta chain came from a study of cytomegalovirus exposure and HLA in healthy donors. The study's findings and limits: One variant, a missense change in DCLRE1C, was linked in a later analysis to TCR beta V- and J-gene trimming. About 87% or about 30% of the time was how often most TCR beta V segments were productive, according to an earlier analysis.

With regard to this clone: Its antigen remains unknown.

From germline, CDR1 is KGHSH and CDR2 LQKENI. Trimming removed 0 bases at V and 11 bases at J, with 19 bases between. The CDR3 consists of 15 residues. With 60 Vbeta and 13 Jbeta primers, the PCR was carried out. In the original processing: In a later analysis, of around 85 million unique beta chains, roughly 9.9 million appeared in at least two donors. Generated by immunoSEQ multiplex PCR, the TCRdb table keeps only in-frame clones and is missing some. V, J and clone size were drawn from that table, and D and trimming were deduced from the DNA. This table has 90,000 or so clones, over 60% appearing once.

Sequencing input: PBMCs. The rearrangement links TRBV18 to TRBJ1-1, with a weak D call TRBD1 (5 bases). This receptor was identified in a man aged 55 to 70 in good health and CMV-seronegative. CDR3 sequence (DNA): TGTGCCAGCTCACCACCCGGCTTGTCCAGGGCATGGGCTTTCTTT. It translates to CASSPPGLSRAWAFF.